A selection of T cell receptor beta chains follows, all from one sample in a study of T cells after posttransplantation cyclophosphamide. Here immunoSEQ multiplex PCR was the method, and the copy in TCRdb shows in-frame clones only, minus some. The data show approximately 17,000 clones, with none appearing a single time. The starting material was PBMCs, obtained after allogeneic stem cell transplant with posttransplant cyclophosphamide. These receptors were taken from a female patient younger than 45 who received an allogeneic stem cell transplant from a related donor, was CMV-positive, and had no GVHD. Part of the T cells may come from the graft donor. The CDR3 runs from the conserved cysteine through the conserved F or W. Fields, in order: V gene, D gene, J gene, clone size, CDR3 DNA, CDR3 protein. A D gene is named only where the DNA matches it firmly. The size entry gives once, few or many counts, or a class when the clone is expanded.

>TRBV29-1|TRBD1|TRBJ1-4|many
TGCAGCGTTGGGGGGAGGACAGGGAATGAAAAACTGTTTTTT
CSVGGRTGNEKLFF
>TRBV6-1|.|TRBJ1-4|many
TGTGCCAGCAGTGAGAGGGGGGGAAATGAAAAACTGTTTTTT
CASSERGGNEKLFF
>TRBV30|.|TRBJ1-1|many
TGTGCCTGGAGTGTACAGGTAAACACTGAAGCTTTCTTT
CAWSVQVNTEAFF
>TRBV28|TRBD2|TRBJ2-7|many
TGTGCCAGCAGTTTCGTGCGGGAGGGACACCCGTACTTC
CASSFVREGHPYF
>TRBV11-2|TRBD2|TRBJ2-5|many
TGTGCCAGCAGCGCATCGGTCACTAGCGGGACCCAAGAGACCCAGTACTTC
CASSASVTSGTQETQYF
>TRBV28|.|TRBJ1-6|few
TGTGCCAGCAGCTGGGGGAGGGAAGGTCCACCCCTCCACTTT
CASSWGREGPPLHF
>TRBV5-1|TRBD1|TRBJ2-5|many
TGCGCCAGCAGCTTGGACAGGGGGTTCCAAGAGACCCAGTACTTC
CASSLDRGFQETQYF
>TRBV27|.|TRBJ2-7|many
TGTGCCAGCAGTTTGAGCCGGGACACCAATTACGAGCAGTACTTC
CASSLSRDTNYEQYF
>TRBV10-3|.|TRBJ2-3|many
TGTGCCATCAGTGAGGCGGCAGATACGCAGTATTTT
CAISEAADTQYF
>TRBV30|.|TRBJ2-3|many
TGTGCCTGGAGTTTTGGTTCCGGAGATACGCAGTATTTT
CAWSFGSGDTQYF
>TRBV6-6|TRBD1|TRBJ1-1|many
TGTGCCAGCAGCCACCCCGGGACAGGGGAGCCTGAAGCTTTCTTT
CASSHPGTGEPEAFF
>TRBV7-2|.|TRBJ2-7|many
TGTGCCAGCAGCTTAGGGAAGGGGAACTACGAGCAGTACTTC
CASSLGKGNYEQYF
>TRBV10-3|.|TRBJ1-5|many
TGTGCCATCAGTGACAGGGTTGGGACTCTAAATCAGCCCCAGCATTTT
CAISDRVGTLNQPQHF
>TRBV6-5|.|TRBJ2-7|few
TGTGCCAGCAGTTACCATACTTTTTCTAGCTCCTACGAGCAGTACTTC
CASSYHTFSSSYEQYF
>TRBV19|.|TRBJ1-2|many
TGTGCCAGTAGTTCTCACTCTCGGGATGGCTACACCTTC
CASSSHSRDGYTF
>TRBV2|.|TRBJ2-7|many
TGTGCCAGCACCACAGCTCCGGGAAGCGACTACGAGCAGTACTTC
CASTTAPGSDYEQYF
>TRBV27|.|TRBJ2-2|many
TGTGCCAGCAGCCACAGGGTCGGGGAGCTGTTTTTT
CASSHRVGELFF
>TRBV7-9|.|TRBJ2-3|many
TGTGCCAGCAGCTTAGTCGCAGATACGCAGTATTTT
CASSLVADTQYF
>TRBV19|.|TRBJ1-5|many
TGTGCCAGTAGTATTGGAAGGCAGGGTAATCAGCCCCAGCATTTT
CASSIGRQGNQPQHF
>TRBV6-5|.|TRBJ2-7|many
TGTGCCAGCAGTTACCAAGCGGGTAGCTCCTACGAGCAGTACTTC
CASSYQAGSSYEQYF
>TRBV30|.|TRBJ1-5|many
TGTGCCTGGAACTTGGGCAATCAGCCCCAGCATTTT
CAWNLGNQPQHF
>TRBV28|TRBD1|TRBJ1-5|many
TGTGCCAGCAGTTTTTTTGGGGACAGGGTCAATCAGCCCCAGCATTTT
CASSFFGDRVNQPQHF
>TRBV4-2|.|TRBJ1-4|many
TGTGCCAGCAGCCACCGTGGACAGATGTCTAATGAAAAACTGTTTTTT
CASSHRGQMSNEKLFF
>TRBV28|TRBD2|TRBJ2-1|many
TGTGCCAGCAGTCCTCTGTTGGGACTAGCGGGAGTCAGTGAGCAGTTCTTC
CASSPLLGLAGVSEQFF
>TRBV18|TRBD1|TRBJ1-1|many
TGTGCCAGCTCACTGGGGACAGGGGGCGCAGCTTTCTTT
CASSLGTGGAAFF
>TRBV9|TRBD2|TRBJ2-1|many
TGTGCCAGCAGCGTGGGCGGCGGGAGGGCATTCCATGAGCAGTTCTTC
CASSVGGGRAFHEQFF
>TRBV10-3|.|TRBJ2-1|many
TGTGCCATCAGTGAGACAGGGAGCTACAATGAGCAGTTCTTC
CAISETGSYNEQFF
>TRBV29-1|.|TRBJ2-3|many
TGCAGCGTTGTCCTCGAGACAGATACGCAGTATTTT
CSVVLETDTQYF
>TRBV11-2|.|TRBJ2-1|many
TGTGCCAGCAGCCCGAGGGGGACGTGGGACCACAATGAGCAGTTCTTC
CASSPRGTWDHNEQFF
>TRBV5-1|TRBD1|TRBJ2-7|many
TGCGCCAGCAGTTGGACCGGGACAGGGTCTCACGAGCAGTACTTC
CASSWTGTGSHEQYF
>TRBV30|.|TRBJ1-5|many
TGTGCCTGGAGCCGCAGGTACCTTGAGCCCCAGCATTTT
CAWSRRYLEPQHF